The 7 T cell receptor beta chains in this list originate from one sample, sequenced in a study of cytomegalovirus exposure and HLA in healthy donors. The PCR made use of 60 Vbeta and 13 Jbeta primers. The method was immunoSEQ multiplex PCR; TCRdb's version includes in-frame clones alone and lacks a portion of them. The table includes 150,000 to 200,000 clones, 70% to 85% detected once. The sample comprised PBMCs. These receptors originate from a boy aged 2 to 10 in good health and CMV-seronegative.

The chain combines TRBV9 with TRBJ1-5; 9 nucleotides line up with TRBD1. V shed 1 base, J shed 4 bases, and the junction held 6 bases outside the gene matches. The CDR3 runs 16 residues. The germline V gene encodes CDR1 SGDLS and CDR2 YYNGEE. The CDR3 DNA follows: TGTGCCAGCAGCGTATTAAAACAGGGGGCAAATCAGCCCCAGCATTTT. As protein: CASSVLKQGANQPQHF. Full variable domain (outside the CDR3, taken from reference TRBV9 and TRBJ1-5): DSGVTQTPKHLITATGQRVTLRCSPRSGDLSVYWYQQSLDQGLQFLIQYYNGEERAKGNILERFSAQQFPDLHSELNLSSLELGDSALYFCASSVLKQGANQPQHFGDGTRLSIL.

In nucleotides, the CDR3 is TGTGCCAGCAGCCCTTTGACAGGCCTTACCAAGCAGTTCTTC. Translated: CASSPLTGLTKQFF. This chain connects TRBV14 to TRBJ2-1; the D gene is possibly TRBD1 (6 bases). With 4 bases removed from V and 11 bases from J, the gap between germline ends came to 18 bases. The CDR3 extends over 14 amino acids. Germline-derived CDR1 and CDR2 are SGHDN and FVKESK. The full variable domain, in which reference TRBV14 and TRBJ2-1 provide the parts outside the CDR3, is EAGVTQFPSHSVIEKGQTVTLRCDPISGHDNLYWYRRVMGKEIKFLLHFVKESKQDESGMPNNRFLAERTGGTYSTLKVQPAELEDSGVYFCASSPLTGLTKQFFGPGTRLTVL.

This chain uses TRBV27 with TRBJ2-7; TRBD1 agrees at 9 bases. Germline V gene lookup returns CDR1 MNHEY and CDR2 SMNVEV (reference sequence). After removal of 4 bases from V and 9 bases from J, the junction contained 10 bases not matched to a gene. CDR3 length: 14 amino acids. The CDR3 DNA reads TGTGCCAGCAGTTCCCGGGACAGGGCCTTCTCGCAGTACTTC. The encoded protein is CASSSRDRAFSQYF.

The CDR3 is CAITPAGTYEQYF. CDR3 nucleotides: TGTGCCATCACTCCAGCGGGGACCTACGAGCAGTACTTC. V gene TRBV10-3 combines with J gene TRBJ2-5; 7 bases agree with TRBD2. TRBJ2-7 explains the end of the DNA better; the J call may be wrong. Germline V gene sequence: CDR1 ENHRY, CDR2 SYGVKD. The CDR3 sequence is 13 residues long.

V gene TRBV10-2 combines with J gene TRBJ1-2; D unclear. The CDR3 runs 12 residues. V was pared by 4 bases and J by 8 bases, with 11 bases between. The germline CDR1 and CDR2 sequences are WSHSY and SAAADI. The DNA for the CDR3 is TGCGCCAGCAGTGGGGAGGGTTCGGGCTACACCTTC. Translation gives CASSGEGSGYTF.

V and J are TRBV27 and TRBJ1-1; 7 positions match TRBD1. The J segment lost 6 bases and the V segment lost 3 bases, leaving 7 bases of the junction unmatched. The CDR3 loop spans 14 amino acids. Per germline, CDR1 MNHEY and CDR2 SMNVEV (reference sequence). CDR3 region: CASSFLDREAEAFF. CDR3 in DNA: TGTGCCAGCAGTTTCCTTGACAGGGAGGCTGAAGCTTTCTTT.

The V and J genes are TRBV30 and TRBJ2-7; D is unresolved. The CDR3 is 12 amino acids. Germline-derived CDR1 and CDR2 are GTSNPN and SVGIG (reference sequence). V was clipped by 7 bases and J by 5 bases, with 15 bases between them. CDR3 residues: CAFTPRRNEQYF. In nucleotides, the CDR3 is TGTGCCTTTACTCCGAGGAGAAACGAGCAGTACTTC.